This TCR beta chain was captured by sequencing in a study of blood T cell repertoires in COVID-19. Study in general: COVID-19 samples, acute and convalescent, were from the United States, Italy and Spain. Sample material is recorded as cDNA or gDNA derived from T cells, B-cell-depleted T cells, or PBMCs.

Per the study methods: Reference gene primer amplification yielded estimated nucleated cell counts. Using immunoSEQ multiplex PCR, the repertoire was profiled, and TCRdb retains in-frame clones only, with some absent. Clone size and V and J calls were adopted from that table, with D and trimming inferred from the DNA. The sample shows around 140,000 clones, around 84% of them seen only once. This clone showed up just a few times. The CDR3 has 15 residues. Trimming stripped 5 bases from V and 5 bases from J, with 18 bases between. Germline-derived CDR1 and CDR2 are KGHDR and SFDVKD. The V gene is TRBV24-1, the J gene TRBJ2-7, with D perhaps TRBD1 (6 bases). The sample was peripheral blood. This clonotype originated in a human donor with acute or convalescent COVID-19. The donor label of this sample is uncertain. The CDR3 loop reads CATSGGTGTMNEQYF. The CDR3 nucleotides read TGTGCCACCAGTGGAGGAACAGGGACGATGAACGAGCAGTACTTC.